Following are 22 T cell receptor beta chains from one sample sequenced in a study of CD8 T cells in Susac syndrome. Roughly 0.45 to 1 ug RNA was reverse transcribed with random hexamers. TCRdb reprocessed the immunoSEQ multiplex PCR reads with MiXCR, giving one entry per CDR3 protein. The table shows approximately 130,000 distinct CDR3 sequences, with about 93% occurring only once. Sequences were obtained from CD8+ T cells from PBMCs. Receptors originate from a human donor with multiple sclerosis.

The V gene is TRBV30, the J gene TRBJ2-1; TRBD2 matches 7 bases. The CDR3 runs to 15 residues. In germline, CDR1 is GTSNPN, CDR2 SVGIG (reference sequence). V was pared by 5 bases and J by 2 bases, with 9 bases of the junction left unmatched. In DNA, the CDR3 is TGTGCCTGGCCATACCCTAGCGGCCCCTACAATGAGCAGTTCTTC. This codes for CAWPYPSGPYNEQFF.

The chain couples TRBV4-3 to TRBJ1-1; weak D call: TRBD1 (5 bases). Looked up from germline, CDR1 is LGHNA and CDR2 is YSLEER. The CDR3 is made up of 16 amino acids. Trimming shortened V by 5 bases and J by 0 bases, and 16 bases separated the two germline ends. Written as DNA, the CDR3 is TGCGCCAGCAGCACCTACACCCAGGGCTTGAACACTGAAGCTTTCTTT. Protein product: CASSTYTQGLNTEAFF.

J is TRBJ1-2 and V is TRBV4-3; D possibly corresponds to TRBD1 (6 bases). Germline V gene lookup returns CDR1 LGHNA and CDR2 YSLEER. This CDR3 comprises 15 residues. V lost 0 bases and J 4 bases, leaving 12 bases between the germline ends. The CDR3 region is CASSQDTQGSYGYTF. CDR3 in DNA: TGCGCCAGCAGCCAAGATACACAGGGCAGCTATGGCTACACCTTC.

The chain is built from TRBV20-1 and TRBJ1-5; weak D call: TRBD1 (5 bases). Trimming removed 4 bases from V and 3 bases from J, with 10 bases in between. The CDR3 length is 13 residues. Germline V gene sequence: CDR1 DFQATT, CDR2 SNEGSKA (reference sequence). The CDR3 DNA follows: TGCAGTGCTATGGGAGGGGTCAATCAGCCCCAGCATTTT. Amino acid sequence: CSAMGGVNQPQHF.

The chain recombines TRBV5-4 with TRBJ1-2; D remains unclear. Germline CDR1 and CDR2: SGHNT and YYREEE (reference sequence). The ends were cut back, 0 bases at V and 1 base at J, with 7 bases in the middle. The CDR3 consists of 14 residues. The chain's CDR3 is CASSLDLVNYGYTF. CDR3 bases: TGTGCCAGCAGCTTGGACCTAGTTAACTATGGCTACACCTTC.

This chain uses TRBV7-2 with TRBJ2-3; the D gene is possibly TRBD2 (5 bases). Per the germline V gene, CDR1 is SGHTA and CDR2 is FQGNSA. Trimming shortened V by 4 bases and J by 2 bases, and 13 bases separated the two germline ends. This CDR3 has 15 amino acids. CDR3 bases: TGTGCCAGCAGCTCGACAAGCGGATACACAGATACGCAGTATTTT. Protein: CASSSTSGYTDTQYF.

CDR3 protein: CASSVTFSGELFF. CDR3 bases: TGTGCCAGCAGCGTGACTTTCTCCGGGGAGCTGTTTTTT. The chain employs TRBV11-1 and TRBJ2-2; D is unresolved. The CDR3 is made up of 13 amino acids. V dropped 5 bases and J dropped 6 bases, with 10 bases sitting between them. Germline CDR1 reads SGHAT; CDR2 reads FQDESV (reference sequence).

The V and J genes are TRBV3-1 and TRBJ1-1, with D perhaps TRBD1 (6 bases). Trimming removed 6 bases at V and 1 base at J, with 12 bases between. CDR1 LGHDT and CDR2 YNNKEL come from the germline V gene (reference sequence). This CDR3 spans 14 amino acids. CDR3 amino acids: CASRSGTKNTEAFF. For the CDR3, the DNA is TGTGCCAGCAGATCCGGGACAAAGAACACTGAAGCTTTCTTT.

The rearrangement joins TRBV5-1 to TRBJ2-3; 9 bases map to TRBD1. With 4 bases clipped from V and 6 bases from J, the junction kept 15 bases outside the gene matches. CDR1 and CDR2 (germline): SGHRS, YFSETQ. The CDR3 has 17 amino acids. The CDR3: CASSPWGGQGYSDTQYF. The CDR3, as DNA: TGCGCCAGCAGCCCATGGGGGGGACAGGGCTATTCCGATACGCAGTATTTT.

J is TRBJ2-7 and V is TRBV30; 9 nucleotides match TRBD1. The trim removed 5 bases at V and 2 bases at J, leaving 7 bases unmatched. CDR1 and CDR2 from the germline V gene are GTSNPN and SVGIG (reference sequence). This CDR3 contains 14 residues. The CDR3 is CAWAPTGGTYEQYF. The CDR3 bases are TGTGCCTGGGCCCCGACAGGGGGGACCTACGAGCAGTACTTC.

The chain carries TRBV2 and TRBJ2-6; 11 bases line up with TRBD1. Germline V gene sequence: CDR1 SNHLY, CDR2 FYNNEI. This CDR3 comprises 20 residues. Trimming cost V 8 bases and J 0 bases; bases outside gene matches: 15. CDR3 amino acids: CASSSGTGGVLGSGANVLTF. CDR3 DNA: TGTGCCAGCTCCTCCGGGACAGGGGGTGTTTTGGGCTCTGGGGCCAACGTCCTGACTTTC.

The V call is TRBV3-1, the J call TRBJ1-1; a weak D match, TRBD1 (5 bases). Between the trimmed V and J ends, which lost 4 bases and 0 bases, there was a span of 9 bases. Germline loops: CDR1 LGHDT, CDR2 YNNKEL (reference sequence). The CDR3 runs 14 residues. The CDR3 region has the DNA TGTGCCAGCAGCCCTTGGGGGATGAACACTGAAGCTTTCTTT. Translation gives CASSPWGMNTEAFF. Full variable domain (outside the CDR3, taken from reference TRBV3-1 and TRBJ1-1): DTAVSQTPKYLVTQMGNDKSIKCEQNLGHDTMYWYKQDSKKFLKIMFSYNNKELIINETVPNRFSPKSPDKAHLNLHINSLELGDSAVYFCASSPWGMNTEAFFGQGTRLTVV.

The chain joins TRBV6-5 to TRBJ2-5; weak D call: TRBD2 (6 bases). Trimming took off 2 bases at V and 2 bases at J, with 18 bases between the two ends. The CDR3 consists of 17 residues. Germline CDR1 is MNHEY and CDR2 is SVGAGI. CDR3 DNA sequence: TGTGCCAGCAGTTACCTTTCCGTTATGGGACTGCAAGAGACCCAGTACTTC. Translating gives CASSYLSVMGLQETQYF.

This chain joins TRBV25-1 and TRBJ2-1; the D is unclear. CDR1 is MGHDK and CDR2 is SYGVNS in the germline V gene. V lost 3 bases to trimming and J lost 7 bases, with 4 bases between them. This CDR3 region has 11 residues. This CDR3 reads CASSEENEQFF. The CDR3 coding sequence is TGTGCCAGCAGTGAGGAAAATGAGCAGTTCTTC.

J is TRBJ1-4 and V is TRBV27; D not resolved. This CDR3 comprises 13 residues. CDR1 is MNHEY and CDR2 is SMNVEV in the germline V gene (reference sequence). Trimming pared 0 bases from V and 1 base from J, leaving 0 bases between. The CDR3: CASSLSTNEKLFF. The CDR3 DNA sequence: TGTGCCAGCAGTTTATCAACTAATGAAAAACTGTTTTTT. The whole variable domain, filled in from reference TRBV27 and TRBJ1-4, reads EAQVTQNPRYLITVTGKKLTVTCSQNMNHEYMSWYRQDPGLGLRQIYYSMNVEVTDKGDVPEGYKVSRKEKRNFPLILESPSPNQTSLYFCASSLSTNEKLFFGSGTQLSVL.

In its sample, this clonotype was seen once. The chain is built from TRBV28 and TRBJ2-5; TRBD1 aligns across 7 bases. Germline trimming cut 4 bases from V and 1 base from J; bases unmatched to any gene: 6. The CDR3 is made up of 15 amino acids. Germline V CDR1 and CDR2: MDHEN, SYDVKM. The CDR3 reads CASSSDRDVQETQYF. The CDR3, as DNA: TGTGCCAGCAGTTCTGACAGGGACGTCCAAGAGACCCAGTACTTC.

The DNA for the CDR3 is TGTGCCAGCAGTACCCCCCCGGGCGAGACCCAGTACTTC. Residues: CASSTPPGETQYF. This chain joins TRBV27 and TRBJ2-5; D not certain. Germline V lookup: CDR1 MNHEY, CDR2 SMNVEV (reference sequence). The CDR3 is made up of 13 amino acids. V gave up 5 bases and J gave up 5 bases, with 12 bases separating them.

This chain links TRBV27 with TRBJ2-7; 8 bases map to TRBD2. CDR1 and CDR2 (germline): MNHEY, SMNVEV (reference sequence). With 0 bases clipped from V and 0 bases from J, the junction kept 1 base outside the gene matches. This CDR3 is 15 amino acids long. The CDR3 region is CASSLSGLVSYEQYF. CDR3 nucleotide sequence: TGTGCCAGCAGTTTATCGGGACTAGTCTCCTACGAGCAGTACTTC.

This rearrangement joins TRBV7-9 to TRBJ2-5; D may be TRBD1 (6 bases). Looked up from germline, CDR1 is SEHNR and CDR2 is FQNEAQ (reference sequence). The CDR3 extends over 15 amino acids. The V and J ends lost 1 base and 5 bases respectively, with 14 bases between them. For the CDR3, the DNA is TGTGCCAGCAGCTTAGTGTCAGGGGCAACGGAGACCCAGTACTTC. Encoded protein: CASSLVSGATETQYF.

The chain carries TRBV14 and TRBJ2-7; 8 nucleotides agree with TRBD1. CDR3 length equals 13 residues. The germline CDR1 and CDR2 sequences are SGHDN and FVKESK. The ends lost 8 bases at V and 3 bases at J; junction bases unmatched: 6. The CDR3 nucleotides read TGTGCCAGCTCCGGGACAGGATTCTACGAGCAGTACTTC. Translating gives CASSGTGFYEQYF. The whole variable domain, remainder taken from reference TRBV14 and TRBJ2-7, is EAGVTQFPSHSVIEKGQTVTLRCDPISGHDNLYWYRRVMGKEIKFLLHFVKESKQDESGMPNNRFLAERTGGTYSTLKVQPAELEDSGVYFCASSGTGFYEQYFGPGTRLTVT.

The chain couples TRBV9 to TRBJ2-5, with D tentatively TRBD2 (5 bases). Germline CDR1 SGDLS, CDR2 YYNGEE. The CDR3 is 13 amino acids. Between the trimmed V and J ends, which lost 0 bases and 5 bases, there was a span of 8 bases. CDR3 nucleotide sequence: TGTGCCAGCAGCGTAGACGGAGGCGAGACCCAGTACTTC. As protein: CASSVDGGETQYF.

V and J are TRBV20-1 and TRBJ2-7; D is unclear. The germline gives CDR1 DFQATT, CDR2 SNEGSKA (reference sequence). This CDR3 has 12 amino acids. Trimming left V 5 bases short and J 0 bases short, with 8 bases between. This chain's CDR3 is CSAGESSYEQYF. In nucleotides, the CDR3 is TGCAGTGCTGGGGAAAGCTCCTACGAGCAGTACTTC.